The source of this T cell receptor beta chain is a study of CD8 T cells in Susac syndrome. This clonotype was detected a few times. Sequencing of TCR beta was carried out in blood CD8+ and CD4+ T cells. Controls comprised healthy donors matched for age and sex. It was negative isolation that provided the CD8+ and CD4+ T cells, whereas TEMRA cells were enriched by FACS. The germline V gene has CDR1 MDHEN and CDR2 SYDVKM. The CDR3 spans 13 residues. V was clipped by 7 bases and J by 3 bases; unmatched bases: 5. RNA, at roughly 0.5 to 1 ug, was reverse transcribed with random hexamers. The TCR beta CDR3 was amplified by immunoSEQ multiplex PCR across 54 Vbeta, 13 Jbeta. TCRdb re-called the immunoSEQ multiplex PCR reads through MiXCR, storing one row per CDR3 protein. Counted here are roughly 180,000 distinct CDR3 sequences, 85% to 95% occurring once; the ten biggest clones make up 0.085% to 0.11%.

The chain uses TRBV28 and TRBJ2-7, with TRBD2 matching over 8 bases. Sequencing was performed on CD4+ T cells from PBMCs. This sequence originates from a human donor in good health. CDR3 sequence (DNA): TGTGCCAGCACCGTAAGCGGGAGCTACGAGCAGTACTTC. Translated, it gives CASTVSGSYEQYF.